This T cell receptor (beta chain) was observed in a study of control samples from healthy donors and cancer patients (dated by TCRdb to 2019 to 2021). Libraries were prepared through the immunoSEQ multiplex PCR assay. TCRdb limited this immuneACCESS table to in-frame rearrangements with V and J called. A share of clones is missing; checked studies link under half to unresolved V genes, and the rest is unexplained. Across this sample there are approximately 110,000 clones, with roughly four fifths seen only once. Of the sample, under 15% is held by the ten largest clones. CDR1 and CDR2 were assigned from the germline V gene (reference sequence) as LGHDT and YNNKEL. The CDR3 spans 14 residues, from the cysteine through the phenylalanine. Of all the DNA, just the CDR3 is kept, 42 bases in frame from base 1. Cut back by 6 bases and 0 bases, the V and J ends lie 9 bases apart. About this clone itself: Its antigen specificity is not known. It has no much larger one-base neighbor in the sample; base qualities were not kept.

Rearrangement joined TRBV3-1 (or the pseudogene TRBV3-2) to TRBJ2-1; no confident D gene assignment can be made. The sequence was obtained from a woman aged 45-65 years in good health. Sequencing was performed on blood. In nucleotides, the sequence is TGTGCCAGCAGTCGGCTTAGCTCCTACAATGAGCAGTTCTTC. Its amino acids are CASSRLSSYNEQFF.